This TCR beta chain comes out of a study of CD8+CD57+ T cells in acquired aplastic anemia. Study-wide background: CD4+ reads averaged around 9.9 million in healthy donors.

This clonotype appeared many times. TCR beta VDJ and CDR3 profiles were obtained from a genomic DNA template. One entry per CDR3 protein results from TCRdb running MiXCR on the reads. The data hold tens of thousands of distinct CDR3 sequences, with 40% to 50% observed a single time. Unmatched junction bases numbered 3, after V lost 1 base and J lost 5 bases. The CDR3 totals 15 residues. Germline lookup yields CDR1 SGHVS and CDR2 FQNEAQ. The sequence was collected from a human donor in good health, serving as a control. The V and J genes are TRBV7-8 and TRBJ2-1; 9 positions match TRBD2. The sequencing sample was made of sorted CD4+, CD8+, or CD8+CD57+ T cells (not recorded which) from PBMCs. CDR3 residues: CASSLGTSADNEQFF. CDR3 sequence (DNA): TGTGCCAGCAGCTTAGGGACTAGCGCTGACAATGAGCAGTTCTTC.